This T cell receptor (beta chain) was retrieved from a study of blood T cell repertoires in COVID-19. Whole-study context: The samples span acute and convalescent COVID-19 from the United States, Italy and Spain. The cDNA or gDNA used as material had been derived from T cells, B-cell-depleted T cells, or PBMCs.

The germline V and J ends were trimmed by 2 bases and 0 bases, with 8 bases remaining between them. This CDR3 is built from 15 residues. The germline V gene encodes CDR1 SEHNR and CDR2 FQNEAQ (reference sequence). Authors' methods: Estimation of nucleated cell counts relied on the amplification of reference gene primers. TCRdb's table, derived via immunoSEQ multiplex PCR, lists solely in-frame clones and lacks some. The V and J calls and clone size were taken over from that table, and D and trimming were inferred from the DNA. The table has under 350,000 clones, approximately 90% seen once. The sequencing input was peripheral blood. The receptor's source is a man aged 35-49 years with acute or convalescent COVID-19. This chain links TRBV7-9 with TRBJ2-1; D gene uncertain. This CDR3 reads CASSLYGSSYNEQFF. The CDR3 region has the DNA TGTGCCAGCAGCTTATATGGTAGCTCCTACAATGAGCAGTTCTTC.